These T cell receptor beta chains were read from a single sample in a study of T cells expressing NK-cell markers. One entry per CDR3 protein, without DNA, is what TCRdb gives after re-calling the 5' RACE reads. The sample includes 550,000 to 600,000 distinct CDR3 sequences. The sequencing sample was made of blood T cells: a sorted CD56 or NKG2C T cell subset, CD4+ or CD8+ T cells, or bulk PBMC T cells (not recorded which). These TCRs come from a man aged 18 to 29 in good health. The CDR3 runs from the conserved cysteine through the conserved F or W.

TRBJ2-1 | TRBV10-2 | CASRDLIRVNEQFF
TRBJ1-1 | TRBV4-1 | CASSQVGQSGGKAFF
TRBJ2-7 | TRBV7-8 | CASTTTADRGYEQYF
TRBJ1-1 | TRBV29-1 | CSANRDQLNEAFF
TRBJ2-1 | TRBV7-2 | CASSPRERGNEQFF
TRBJ2-4 | TRBV12-3/TRBV12-4 | CASSLVVGLRHIQYF
TRBJ2-3 | TRBV10-3 | CAIGGTADTQYF
TRBJ2-1 | TRBV6-5 | CASSYYDSAGGGEQFF
TRBJ2-1 | TRBV19 | CASSIGGQEQFF
TRBJ2-7 | TRBV7-6 | CASSLSAGAPSYEQYF
TRBJ2-2 | TRBV7-6 | CASSSLRGGSDTGELFF
TRBJ2-4 | TRBV12-3/TRBV12-4 | CASKAQDKNIQYF
TRBJ1-6 | TRBV20-1 | CSAGRTTGDSPLHF
TRBJ2-5 | TRBV3-1 | CASSPMGGRETQYF
TRBJ2-5 | TRBV20-1 | CSASHRLAGEGETQYF
TRBJ2-1 | TRBV21-1 | CASSKSPRGGNNEQFF
TRBJ2-1 | TRBV29-1 | CSVTESDINEQFF
TRBJ2-6 | TRBV7-9 | CASSLALSSGANVLTF
TRBJ2-1 | TRBV25-1 | CASSPHSGTSSYNEQFF
TRBJ2-1 | TRBV24-1 | CATSDGGGTIRYNEQFF
TRBJ1-1 | TRBV9 | CASSVGTAWGTEAFF
TRBJ2-2 | TRBV29-1 | CSVDLGQGLTGELFF
TRBJ2-2 | TRBV19 | CASSDFRAGELFF
TRBJ2-1 | TRBV20-1 | CSARDRRSSYNEQFF
TRBJ2-3 | TRBV5-5 | CASSSGGAPHGTQYF
TRBJ1-1 | TRBV12-3/TRBV12-4 | CASSRKGEAFF
TRBJ1-1 | TRBV11-2 | CASSLGGQEYDTEAFF
TRBJ2-1 | TRBV29-1 | CSVEDLRQSRERGNEQFF
TRBJ1-2 | TRBV30 | CAWRTDSYGYTF
TRBJ2-1 | TRBV4-3 | CASATSFGSSSYNEQFF
TRBJ1-3 | TRBV4-1 | CASSLTSGNTIYF
TRBJ1-5 | TRBV2 | CASRGGVDQPQHF
TRBJ2-1 | TRBV7-2 | CASSLNTRASEQFF
TRBJ1-3 | TRBV9 | CASSGVVGGSGNTIYF
TRBJ2-7 | TRBV20-1 | CSASKPRVGEQYF
TRBJ2-5 | TRBV7-3 | CASSLQGGDETQYF
TRBJ2-2 | TRBV7-2 | CASSLNSLSNTGELFF
TRBJ1-3 | TRBV10-3 | CAISPGPGNTIYF
TRBJ2-3 | TRBV18 | CASSPPGGRLTDTQYF
TRBJ2-1 | TRBV5-1 | CASSLEEYKFF
TRBJ2-7 | TRBV27 | CASSLSTAVPWEQYF
TRBJ2-3 | TRBV5-1 | CASSLRADTDTQYF
TRBJ2-5 | TRBV11-2 | CASSFRAGVLLETQYF
TRBJ2-1 | TRBV18 | CASSNGNEQFF
TRBJ2-3 | TRBV20-1 | CSARVAGNDTQYF
TRBJ2-3 | TRBV20-1 | CSARTSGTSGRPTDTQYF
TRBJ1-4 | TRBV5-1 | CASSSPSEGEKLFF
TRBJ2-1 | TRBV6-1 | CASRNGGGGTDEQFF
TRBJ2-1 | TRBV11-3 | CASSLGGSEYSYNEQFF
TRBJ2-1 | TRBV12-3/TRBV12-4 | CASRVQGRDEQFF
TRBJ2-2 | TRBV28 | CASSLFWRKEDTGELFF
TRBJ2-1 | TRBV29-1 | CSVEGGTSGSHAYNEQFF
TRBJ2-1 | TRBV24-1 | CATSDLQRGSYNEQFF
TRBJ2-1 | TRBV7-6 | CASSLAAVGYNEQFF
TRBJ2-1 | TRBV28 | CASPPGGTPRVNEQFF